These 10 T cell receptor beta chains originate from one sample sequenced in a study of spatial heterogeneity in lung cancer. The study, taken as a whole, reports: Expanded intratumoral alpha and beta TCR counts tracked tumor mutation counts.

Time point: sample taken at primary tumor resection. In TCRdb, the 5' RACE reads were re-called with MiXCR into one record per CDR3 protein. This table holds about 6,000 distinct CDR3 sequences, roughly 15% found once. The antigens of these receptors remain unknown. The sequences come from lung tumor tissue, collected at surgery. Every receptor here comes from a male donor with early-stage non-small cell lung cancer.

As to this clonotype: Being off target in a library aimed at alpha chains, this beta chain has a size of little meaning. This chain uses TRBV4-2 with TRBJ2-7, with TRBD2 identical over 7 bases. Germline V gene sequence: CDR1 LGHNA, CDR2 YNFKEQ. Germline trimming cut 0 bases from V and 2 bases from J; bases unmatched to any gene: 4. This CDR3 comprises 15 residues. The CDR3 nucleotides read TGTGCCAGCAGCCAAGATCGGGGGGAGACCTACGAGCAGTACTTC. It translates to CASSQDRGETYEQYF.

This clonotype was seen a single time. Because the library targeted alpha chains, this beta chain is an off-target read whose size means little. This chain connects TRBV19 to TRBJ2-1, with TRBD2 matching over 9 bases. Trimming at V came to 1 base and at J to 4 bases, leaving 8 bases not matched to a gene. Looked up from germline, CDR1 is LNHDA and CDR2 is SQIVND (reference sequence). CDR3 length: 17 residues. CDR3 sequence reads: CASSIVGLAGFYNEQFF. CDR3 sequence (DNA): TGTGCCAGTAGTATAGTGGGCCTAGCGGGGTTTTACAATGAGCAGTTCTTC.

Notes on this clonotype: This beta chain is a stray sequence in a library constructed for alpha chains; its clone size is not meaningful. The CDR3 sequence is CASSSASSGGAISELFF. In DNA, the CDR3 is TGTGCCAGCAGCTCGGCGTCTAGCGGGGGCGCGATATCGGAGCTGTTTTTT. The chain combines TRBV11-2 with TRBJ2-2; TRBD2 matches at 10 bases. CDR3 length: 17 amino acids. Germline lookup yields CDR1 SGHAT and CDR2 FQNNGV. V lost 4 bases to trimming and J lost 10 bases; unmatched junction nucleotides: 15. The full variable domain, its missing parts supplied by reference TRBV11-2 and TRBJ2-2, is EAGVAQSPRYKIIEKRQSVAFWCNPISGHATLYWYQQILGQGPKLLIQFQNNGVVDDSQLPKDRFSAERLKGVDSTLKIQPAKLEDSAVYLCASSSASSGGAISELFFGEGSRLTVL.

In this sample, this clonotype turned up many times. This beta chain is off target for a library built for alpha chains, so its abundance means little. J is TRBJ2-5 and V is TRBV5-1; no reliable D call. From germline, CDR1 is SGHRS and CDR2 YFSETQ. There are 14 residues in the CDR3. The V end was cut by 3 bases, the J end by 5 bases, with 14 bases between. CDR3 protein: CASSSKPIRETQYF. CDR3 DNA sequence: TGCGCCAGCAGCTCGAAACCGATAAGGGAGACCCAGTACTTC.

This clonotype is termed medium-sized. The size of this beta chain means little, since it is a stray read in a library made for alpha chains. V usage is TRBV12-3 or TRBV12-4 and J usage is TRBJ1-5, with D possibly being TRBD1 (5 bases). The CDR3 runs 13 residues. V lost 5 bases to trimming and J lost 5 bases, with 10 bases between them. The CDR3 DNA follows: TGTGCCAGCAGTACACAGGAGGATCAGCCCCAGCATTTT. The encoded protein is CASSTQEDQPQHF.

Worth noting for this clonotype: Since the library was made to target alpha chains, this beta chain is a stray read and its abundance is not meaningful. The chain carries TRBV12-3 or TRBV12-4 and TRBJ2-5; TRBD1 or TRBD2 may be the D gene (5 bases each). The CDR3 sequence is 15 residues long. Deletions cut 3 bases from V and 4 bases from J, with 15 bases between. CDR3 sequence (DNA): TGTGCCAGCAGTTTGGGTCAGGGAGAGGTAGAGACCCAGTACTTC. It yields the protein CASSLGQGEVETQYF.

By sample share, this clonotype is medium-sized. This beta chain came through as a stray read in a library set up for alpha chains, and its size says little. The chain employs TRBV3-1 and TRBJ2-1; 8 nucleotides match TRBD2. CDR1 and CDR2 from the germline V gene are LGHDT and YNNKEL (reference sequence). The CDR3 has 17 amino acids. J gave up 4 bases and V 6 bases, and 14 bases lay outside the gene matches. The CDR3 region has the DNA TGTGCCAGCAGGCCAGGAAGCGGGAGCCGTGGATACAATGAGCAGTTCTTC. Translation: CASRPGSGSRGYNEQFF.

This clonotype was picked up a small number of times. For a library built for alpha chains, this beta chain is a stray read; little rests on its size. The chain carries TRBV12-3 or TRBV12-4 and TRBJ1-6; D ambiguous. Trimming took off 2 bases at V and 8 bases at J, with 7 bases between the two ends. This CDR3 has 13 residues. CDR3 bases: TGTGCCAGCAGTTTACAGGAGCATTCACCCCTCCACTTT. It codes for CASSLQEHSPLHF.

This clonotype occurred many times. Since it is a stray read in a library aimed at alpha chains, this beta chain has a size that is not meaningful. The chain combines TRBV5-1 with TRBJ2-1; a possible D gene is TRBD2 (7 bases). The V end lost 4 bases, the J end lost 6 bases, and 17 bases lay between the germline ends. The CDR3 totals 15 residues. The germline CDR1 and CDR2 sequences are SGHRS and YFSETQ. DNA of the CDR3: TGCGCCAGCAGCCGGGGGGCTAGCCAGGGCAATGAGCAGTTCTTC. This sequence encodes CASSRGASQGNEQFF.

By share, this clonotype counts as medium-sized. In a library made to pick up alpha chains, this beta chain is a stray read with a size that means little. The chain couples TRBV27 to TRBJ2-3, with D unresolved. CDR3 length equals 15 residues. Germline V gene sequence: CDR1 MNHEY, CDR2 SMNVEV (reference sequence). Trimming stripped 3 bases from V and 3 bases from J, with 13 bases between. The CDR3 loop is CASSLYRERTDTQYF. The CDR3 DNA reads as TGTGCCAGCAGTTTGTACCGAGAGAGAACAGATACGCAGTATTTT.